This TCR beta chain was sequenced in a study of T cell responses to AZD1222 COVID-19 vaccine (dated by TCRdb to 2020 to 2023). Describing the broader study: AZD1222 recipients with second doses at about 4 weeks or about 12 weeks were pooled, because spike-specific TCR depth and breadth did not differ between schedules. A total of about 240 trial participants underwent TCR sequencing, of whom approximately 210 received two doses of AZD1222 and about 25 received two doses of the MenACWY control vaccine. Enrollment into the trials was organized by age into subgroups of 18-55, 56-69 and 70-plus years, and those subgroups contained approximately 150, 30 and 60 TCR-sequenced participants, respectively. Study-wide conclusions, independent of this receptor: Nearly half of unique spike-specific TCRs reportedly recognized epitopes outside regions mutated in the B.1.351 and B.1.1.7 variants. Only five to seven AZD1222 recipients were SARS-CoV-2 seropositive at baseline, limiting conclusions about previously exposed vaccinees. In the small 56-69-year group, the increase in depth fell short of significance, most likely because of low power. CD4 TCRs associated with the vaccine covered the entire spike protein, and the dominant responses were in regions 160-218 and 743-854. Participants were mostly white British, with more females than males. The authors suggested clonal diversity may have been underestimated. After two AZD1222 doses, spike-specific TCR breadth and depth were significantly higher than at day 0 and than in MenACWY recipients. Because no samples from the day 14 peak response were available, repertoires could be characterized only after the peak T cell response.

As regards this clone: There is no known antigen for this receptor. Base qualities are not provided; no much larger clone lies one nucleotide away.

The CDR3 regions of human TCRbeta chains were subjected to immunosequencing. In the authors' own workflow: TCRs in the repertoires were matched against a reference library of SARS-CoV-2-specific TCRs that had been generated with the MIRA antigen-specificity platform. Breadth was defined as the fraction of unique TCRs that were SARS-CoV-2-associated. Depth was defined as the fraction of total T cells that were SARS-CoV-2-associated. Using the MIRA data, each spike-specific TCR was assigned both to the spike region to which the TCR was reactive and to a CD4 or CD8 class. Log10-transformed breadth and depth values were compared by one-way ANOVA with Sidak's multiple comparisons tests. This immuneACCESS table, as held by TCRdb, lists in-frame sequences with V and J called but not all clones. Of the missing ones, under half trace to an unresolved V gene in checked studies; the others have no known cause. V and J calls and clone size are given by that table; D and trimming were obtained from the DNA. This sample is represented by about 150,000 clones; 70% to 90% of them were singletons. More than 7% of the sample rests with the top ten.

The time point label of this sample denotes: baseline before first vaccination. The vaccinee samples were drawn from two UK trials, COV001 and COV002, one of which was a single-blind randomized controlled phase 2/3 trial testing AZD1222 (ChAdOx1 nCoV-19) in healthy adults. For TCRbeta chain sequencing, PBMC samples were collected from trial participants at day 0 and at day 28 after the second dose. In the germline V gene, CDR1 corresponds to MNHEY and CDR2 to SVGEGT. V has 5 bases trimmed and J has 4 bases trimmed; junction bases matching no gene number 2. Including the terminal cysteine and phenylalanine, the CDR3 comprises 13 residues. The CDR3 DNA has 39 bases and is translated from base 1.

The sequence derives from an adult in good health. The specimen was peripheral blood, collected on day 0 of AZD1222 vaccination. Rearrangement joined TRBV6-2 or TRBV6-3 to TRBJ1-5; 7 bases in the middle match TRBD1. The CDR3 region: CASSDRVNQPQHF. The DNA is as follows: TGTGCCAGCAGTGACAGGGTAAATCAGCCCCAGCATTTT.